This T cell receptor (beta chain) was sequenced for a study of T cell changes during pregnancy in multiple sclerosis (dated by TCRdb to the late 2010s). General notes on the study: Changes in the T cell repertoire over the course of pregnancy were examined in this study in women with multiple sclerosis.

Relative to germline, V is missing 6 bases and J is missing 5 bases, with 15 bases of the junction outside any gene match. The germline V gene encodes CDR1 MNHEY and CDR2 SMNVEV (reference sequence). From the cysteine up to the phenylalanine, the CDR3 has a length of 16 residues. This entry keeps only the CDR3 DNA: 48 bases, framed from base 1. Concerning this clone: Which antigen it targets is not known. Within one base of it there is no much larger clone, and no base qualities were kept.

The library came from the immunoSEQ multiplex PCR assay. What TCRdb holds here is the immuneACCESS table cut down to in-frame rearrangements. Part of the clones is not present; checked against another copy, under half of the missing clones reflect an unresolved V gene, and the others are unexplained. Across this sample there are about 67,000 clones, with approximately 89% seen only once. The ten most abundant clones make up more than 1.4% of the sample. This TCR came from a female donor with multiple sclerosis, enrolled in a pregnancy study. The rearranged chain carries TRBV27 and TRBJ1-2, with 7 junctional bases fitting TRBD1. The sequenced sample was peripheral blood, obtained in the second trimester of pregnancy. CDR3 protein: CASSQTGLGSEYGYTF. The nucleotide sequence reads TGTGCCAGCAGCCAGACAGGGTTGGGTTCCGAGTATGGCTACACCTTC.